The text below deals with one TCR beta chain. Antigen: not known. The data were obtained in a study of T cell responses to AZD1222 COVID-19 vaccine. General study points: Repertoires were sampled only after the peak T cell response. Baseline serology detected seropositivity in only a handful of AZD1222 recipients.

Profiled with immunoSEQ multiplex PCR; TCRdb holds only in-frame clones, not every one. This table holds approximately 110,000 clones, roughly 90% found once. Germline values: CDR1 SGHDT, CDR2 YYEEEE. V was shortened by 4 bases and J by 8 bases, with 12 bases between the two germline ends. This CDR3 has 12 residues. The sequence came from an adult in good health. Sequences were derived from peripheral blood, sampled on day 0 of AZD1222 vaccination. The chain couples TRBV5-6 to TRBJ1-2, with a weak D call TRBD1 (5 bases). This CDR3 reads CASSLIGGGYTF. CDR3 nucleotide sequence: TGTGCCAGCAGCCTCATCGGGGGAGGCTACACCTTC.